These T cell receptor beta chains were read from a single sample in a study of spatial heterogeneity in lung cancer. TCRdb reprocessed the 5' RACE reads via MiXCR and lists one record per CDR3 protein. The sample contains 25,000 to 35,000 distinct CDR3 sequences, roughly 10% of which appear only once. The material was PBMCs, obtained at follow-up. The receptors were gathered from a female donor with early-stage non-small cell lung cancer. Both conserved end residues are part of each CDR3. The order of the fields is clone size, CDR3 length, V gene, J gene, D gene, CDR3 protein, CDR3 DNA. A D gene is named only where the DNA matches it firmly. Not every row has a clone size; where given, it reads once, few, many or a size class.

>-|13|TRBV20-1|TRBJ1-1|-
CSASHLGNTEAFF
TGCAGTGCTAGCCACCTCGGAAACACTGAAGCTTTCTTT
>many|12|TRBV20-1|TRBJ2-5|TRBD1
CSAGQGVETQYF
TGCAGTGCCGGGCAGGGGGTGGAGACCCAGTACTTC
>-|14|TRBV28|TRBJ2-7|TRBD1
CASSTGQGWYEQYF
TGTGCCAGCAGTACCGGACAGGGGTGGTACGAGCAGTACTTC
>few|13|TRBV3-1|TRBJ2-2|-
CASSQRGTGELFF
TGTGCCAGCAGCCAAAGAGGAACCGGGGAGCTGTTTTTT
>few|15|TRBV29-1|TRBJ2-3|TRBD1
CSVKGDRGTTDTQYF
TGCAGCGTGAAGGGGGACAGGGGAACCACAGATACGCAGTATTTT
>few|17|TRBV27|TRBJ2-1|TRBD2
CASSSGSGGPRYNEQFF
TGTGCCAGCAGTTCGGGTAGCGGGGGTCCCCGGTACAATGAGCAGTTCTTC
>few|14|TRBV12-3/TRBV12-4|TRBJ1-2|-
CASSSSGTPYGYTF
TGTGCCAGCAGTTCATCCGGGACCCCTTATGGCTACACCTTC
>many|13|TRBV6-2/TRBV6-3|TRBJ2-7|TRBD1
CASSLQGAYEQYF
TGTGCCAGCAGTCTCCAGGGGGCCTACGAGCAGTACTTC
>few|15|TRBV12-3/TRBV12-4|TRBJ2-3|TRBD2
CASSRLAGSTDTQYF
TGTGCCAGCAGTCGACTAGCGGGGAGCACAGATACGCAGTATTTT
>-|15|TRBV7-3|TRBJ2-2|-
CASSLTTANTGELFF
TGTGCCAGCAGCTTAACGACAGCCAACACCGGGGAGCTGTTTTTT
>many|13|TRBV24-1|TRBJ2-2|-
CATSDMGTGELFF
TGTGCCACCAGTGATATGGGGACCGGGGAGCTGTTTTTT
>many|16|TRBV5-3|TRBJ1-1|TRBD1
CARSLDRGQGGTEAFF
TGTGCCAGAAGCTTGGACAGGGGGCAAGGAGGCACTGAAGCTTTCTTT
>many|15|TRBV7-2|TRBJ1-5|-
CASSLAVGPGQPQHF
TGTGCCAGCAGCTTAGCAGTCGGTCCTGGTCAGCCCCAGCATTTT
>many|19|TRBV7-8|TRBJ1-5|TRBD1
CASSPGTGRDVWDHQPQHF
TGTGCCAGCAGCCCCGGGACAGGGCGGGATGTTTGGGATCATCAGCCCCAGCATTTT
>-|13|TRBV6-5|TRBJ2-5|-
CASSYSGTLDQYF
TGTGCCAGCAGTTACTCTGGCACCCTGGACCAGTACTTC
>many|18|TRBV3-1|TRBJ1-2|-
CASSQVVPGVPRNYGYTF
TGTGCCAGCAGCCAAGTCGTTCCGGGGGTGCCGAGGAACTATGGCTACACCTTC
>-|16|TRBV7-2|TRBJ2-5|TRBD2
CASSLRLAGGVETQYF
TGTGCCAGCAGCTTACGGCTAGCGGGGGGCGTAGAGACCCAGTACTTC
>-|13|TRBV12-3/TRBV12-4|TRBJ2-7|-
CASSSPSGDEQYF
TGTGCCAGCAGTTCCCCCTCCGGGGACGAGCAGTACTTC
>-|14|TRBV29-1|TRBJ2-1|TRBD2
CSVGAGGLYNEQFF
TGCAGCGTTGGGGCGGGGGGCTTATACAATGAGCAGTTCTTC
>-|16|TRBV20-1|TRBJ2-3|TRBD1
CSARDRTGGHEDTQYF
TGCAGTGCTAGAGACCGGACAGGGGGCCACGAAGATACGCAGTATTTT
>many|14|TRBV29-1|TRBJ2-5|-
CSVEDEGWRETQYF
TGCAGCGTTGAAGATGAGGGTTGGAGAGAGACCCAGTACTTC
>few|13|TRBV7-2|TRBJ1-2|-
CASSLGGPGGYTF
TGTGCCAGCAGCTTAGGGGGCCCGGGTGGCTACACCTTC
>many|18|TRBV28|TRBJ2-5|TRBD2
CASSQGAPRTSEQETQYF
TGTGCCAGCAGTCAAGGTGCGCCGAGGACTAGCGAACAAGAGACCCAGTACTTC
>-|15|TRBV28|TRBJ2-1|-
CASSPGTLVGDEQFF
TGTGCCAGCAGCCCGGGGACATTGGTTGGAGATGAGCAGTTCTTC
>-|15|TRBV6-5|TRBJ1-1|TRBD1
CASSSGTGANTEAFF
TGTGCCAGCAGCTCCGGGACAGGGGCGAACACTGAAGCTTTCTTT
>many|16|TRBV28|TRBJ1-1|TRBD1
CASSLRTGALNTEAFF
TGTGCCAGCAGTTTACGAACAGGGGCTTTGAACACTGAAGCTTTCTTT
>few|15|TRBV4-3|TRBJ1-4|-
CASSQDPDSFEKLFF
TGCGCCAGCAGCCAAGATCCAGACAGCTTTGAAAAACTGTTTTTT
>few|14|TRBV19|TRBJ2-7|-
CASTPTGTTYEQYF
TGTGCCAGTACCCCGACAGGTACGACCTACGAGCAGTACTTC
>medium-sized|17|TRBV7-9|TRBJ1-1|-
CASSSTRIGTGNTEAFF
TGTGCCAGCAGCTCCACCAGGATAGGGACGGGGAACACTGAAGCTTTCTTT
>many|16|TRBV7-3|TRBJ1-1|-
CASSLLGPPRNTEAFF
TGTGCCAGCAGCTTATTGGGTCCCCCGAGGAACACTGAAGCTTTCTTT
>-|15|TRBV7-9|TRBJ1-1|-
CASSLKGSSGTEAFF
TGTGCCAGCAGCTTAAAAGGGTCGTCTGGAACTGAAGCTTTCTTT
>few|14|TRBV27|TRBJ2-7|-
CASSLNPLGVEQYF
TGTGCCAGCAGTTTAAACCCCCTGGGAGTCGAGCAGTACTTC
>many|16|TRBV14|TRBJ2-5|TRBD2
CASSQVSGGYQETQYF
TGTGCCAGCAGCCAAGTTAGCGGGGGGTACCAAGAGACCCAGTACTTC
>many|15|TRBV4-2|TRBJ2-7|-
CASSPRDTGAYEQYF
TGTGCCAGCAGCCCCCGGGACACGGGGGCCTACGAGCAGTACTTC
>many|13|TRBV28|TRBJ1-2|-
CASSFRQGSGYTF
TGTGCCAGCAGTTTTCGGCAGGGAAGTGGCTACACCTTC
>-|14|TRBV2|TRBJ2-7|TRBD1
CASSGGTGVYEQYF
TGTGCCAGCAGTGGTGGGACAGGGGTCTACGAGCAGTACTTC
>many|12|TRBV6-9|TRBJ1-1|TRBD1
CASITGTGKAFF
TGTGCCAGCATTACCGGGACAGGGAAAGCTTTCTTT
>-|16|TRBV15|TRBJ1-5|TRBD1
CATSRAIGTGGQPQHF
TGTGCCACCAGCAGGGCCATCGGGACAGGGGGTCAGCCCCAGCATTTT
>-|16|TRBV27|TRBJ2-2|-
CASSLSGTGNTGELFF
TGTGCCAGCAGTTTATCCGGGACGGGAAACACCGGGGAGCTGTTTTTT
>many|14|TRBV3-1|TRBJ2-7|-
CASSQVYRPYEQYF
TGTGCCAGCAGCCAAGTGTACCGACCCTACGAGCAGTACTTC
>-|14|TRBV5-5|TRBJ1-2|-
CASSYPGPRGGYTF
TGTGCCAGCAGCTACCCCGGGCCCCGAGGGGGCTACACCTTC
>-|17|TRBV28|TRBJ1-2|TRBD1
CASTPSGQGRANYGYTF
TGTGCCAGCACCCCTTCGGGACAGGGGCGCGCAAACTATGGCTACACCTTC
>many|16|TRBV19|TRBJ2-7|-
CASSISGAGTFYEQYF
TGTGCCAGTAGTATATCCGGCGCCGGTACCTTCTACGAGCAGTACTTC
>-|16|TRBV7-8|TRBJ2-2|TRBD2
CASSEIAGGYTGELFF
TGTGCCAGCAGCGAGATAGCGGGGGGATACACCGGGGAGCTGTTTTTT
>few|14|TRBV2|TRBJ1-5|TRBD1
CASSADREGQPQHF
TGTGCCAGCAGTGCCGACAGGGAAGGCCAGCCCCAGCATTTT
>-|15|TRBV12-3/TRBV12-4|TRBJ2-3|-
CASSFLGPSTDTQYF
TGTGCCAGCAGTTTCCTTGGACCTAGCACAGATACGCAGTATTTT
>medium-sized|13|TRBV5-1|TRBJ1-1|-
CASSVGWGTEAFF
TGCGCCAGCAGCGTTGGATGGGGGACTGAAGCTTTCTTT
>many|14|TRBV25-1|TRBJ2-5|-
CASSDGWTQETQYF
TGTGCCAGCAGTGATGGGTGGACCCAAGAGACCCAGTACTTC
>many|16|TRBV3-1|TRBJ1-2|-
CASSKRMPPANYGYTF
TGTGCCAGCAGCAAAAGAATGCCCCCGGCTAACTATGGCTACACCTTC
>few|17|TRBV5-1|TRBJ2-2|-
CASSLAGLSANTGELFF
TGCGCCAGCAGCTTGGCCGGGTTGAGCGCGAACACCGGGGAGCTGTTTTTT
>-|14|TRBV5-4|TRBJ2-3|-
CASSPPLATDTQYF
TGTGCCAGCAGCCCCCCACTAGCCACAGATACGCAGTATTTT